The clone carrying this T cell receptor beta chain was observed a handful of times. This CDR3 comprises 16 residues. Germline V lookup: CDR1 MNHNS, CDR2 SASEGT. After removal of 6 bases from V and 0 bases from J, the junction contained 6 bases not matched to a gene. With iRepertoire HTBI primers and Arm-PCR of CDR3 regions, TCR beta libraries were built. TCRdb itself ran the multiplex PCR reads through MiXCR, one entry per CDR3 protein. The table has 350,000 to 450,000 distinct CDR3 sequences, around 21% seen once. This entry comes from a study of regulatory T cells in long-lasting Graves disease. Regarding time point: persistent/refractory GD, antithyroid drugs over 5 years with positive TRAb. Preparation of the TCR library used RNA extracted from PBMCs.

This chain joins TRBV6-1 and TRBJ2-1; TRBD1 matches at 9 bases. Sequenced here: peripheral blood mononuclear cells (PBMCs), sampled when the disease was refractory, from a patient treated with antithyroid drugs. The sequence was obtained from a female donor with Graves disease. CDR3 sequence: CASSAGTGISYNEQFF. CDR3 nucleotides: TGTGCCAGCAGCGCCGGGACAGGGATCTCCTACAATGAGCAGTTCTTC.